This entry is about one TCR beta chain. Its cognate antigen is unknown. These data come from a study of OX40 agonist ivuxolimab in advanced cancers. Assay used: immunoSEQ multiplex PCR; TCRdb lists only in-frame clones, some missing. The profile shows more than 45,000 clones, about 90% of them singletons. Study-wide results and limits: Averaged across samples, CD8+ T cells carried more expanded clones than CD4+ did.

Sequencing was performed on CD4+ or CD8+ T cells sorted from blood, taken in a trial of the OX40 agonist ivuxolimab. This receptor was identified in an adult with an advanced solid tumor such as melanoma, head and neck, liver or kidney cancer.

This CDR3 is CASTGLAGLSGELFF. CDR3 nucleotides: TGTGCCAGTACTGGTCTAGCGGGGCTCAGCGGGGAGCTGTTTTTT. The chain combines TRBV7-2 with TRBJ2-2, with TRBD2 matching over 9 bases. V shed 9 bases, J shed 7 bases, and the junction held 12 bases outside the gene matches. The V gene's germline CDR1 is SGHTA and CDR2 FQGNSA. This CDR3 region has 15 residues.